The 23 T cell receptor beta chains given below trace back to one sample, sequenced in a study of cytomegalovirus exposure and HLA in healthy donors (dated by TCRdb to 2017 to 2019). The library was prepared using the immunoSEQ multiplex PCR assay. For the multiplex PCR, a mixture combining 60 forward primers for TCR Vbeta segments and 13 reverse primers for TCR Jbeta segments was used. Sourced from immuneACCESS, this table was stored by TCRdb with only in-frame sequences that have V and J called. A share of the clones is absent; for the studies checked, an unresolved V gene accounts for under half, and the remainder has no known explanation. This sample is represented by about 190,000 clones; 75% to 90% of them were singletons. Less than 7% of the sample lies in the top ten. Sequenced: PBMCs. These receptors were collected from a man aged 35 to 55 in good health and CMV-seropositive.

CDR3 DNA: TGTGCCAGCAGCGCCGGGACAGTCGCCACAGATACGCAGTATTTT. Translation: CASSAGTVATDTQYF. The V and J genes are TRBV2 and TRBJ2-3; 7 bases line up with TRBD1. V lost 6 bases, J lost 2 bases, and 8 bases stayed unmatched. Germline assignment: CDR1 SNHLY and CDR2 FYNNEI. This CDR3 is built from 15 residues.

The J gene is TRBJ2-7, the V gene TRBV7-8, with unresolved D. V was trimmed by 2 bases and J by 2 bases, leaving 16 bases between them. CDR1 and CDR2 from the germline V gene are SGHVS and FQNEAQ. CDR3 length: 16 amino acids. CDR3 in DNA: TGTGCCAGCAGCTTACTTCAGCCCCTTCGGGCCTACGAGCAGTACTTC. It encodes CASSLLQPLRAYEQYF.

V usage is TRBV9 and J usage is TRBJ1-4; 10 bases are a match to TRBD1. CDR3 size: 17 residues. J was trimmed by 3 bases and V by 3 bases; bases with no gene match: 8. The germline CDR1 and CDR2 sequences are SGDLS and YYNGEE. CDR3 in amino acids: CASSGRQGARANEKLFF. The CDR3 nucleotides are TGTGCCAGCAGCGGGAGACAGGGGGCGAGAGCTAATGAAAAACTGTTTTTT.

The gene calls are TRBV7-9 and TRBJ2-1; tentative D call: TRBD1 (5 bases). V gave up 8 bases and J gave up 4 bases, with 21 bases separating them. Germline V CDR1 and CDR2: SEHNR, FQNEAQ (reference sequence). This CDR3 spans 16 amino acids. The CDR3 here is CASFSGLSLGYNEQFF. CDR3 coding DNA: TGTGCCAGCTTTTCAGGGCTCTCGCTGGGATACAATGAGCAGTTCTTC. Full variable domain (outside the CDR3, taken from reference TRBV7-9 and TRBJ2-1): DTGVSQNPRHKITKRGQNVTFRCDPISEHNRLYWYRQTLGQGPEFLTYFQNEAQLEKSRLLSDRFSAERPKGSFSTLEIQRTEQGDSAMYLCASFSGLSLGYNEQFFGPGTRLTVL.

The V gene is TRBV25-1, the J gene TRBJ2-5; D is ambiguous. The CDR3 is made up of 12 amino acids. Germline V gene sequence: CDR1 MGHDK, CDR2 SYGVNS. The V and J ends lost 4 bases and 3 bases respectively, with 6 bases between them. Here the CDR3 DNA reads TGTGCCAGCAGTGTGGCAGAAGAGACCCAGTACTTC. This encodes CASSVAEETQYF.

The gene calls are TRBV7-6 and TRBJ2-7; D is possibly TRBD2 (6 bases). CDR3 length: 17 amino acids. Trimming removed 2 bases at V and 0 bases at J, with 17 bases between. CDR1 is SGHVS, CDR2 FNYEAQ, per germline. CDR3 DNA sequence: TGTGCCAGCAGCTTAAATATCGGGGGTTCCTCCTCCTACGAGCAGTACTTC. Translation: CASSLNIGGSSSYEQYF.

There are a few counts of this clone. The rearrangement joins TRBV27 to TRBJ2-3; D not resolved. Germline V lookup: CDR1 MNHEY, CDR2 SMNVEV (reference sequence). CDR3 length: 14 amino acids. V was shortened by 0 bases and J by 1 base, with 5 bases between the two germline ends. The CDR3 spells CASSLSPGTDTQYF. The CDR3, as DNA: TGTGCCAGCAGTTTATCCCCTGGCACAGATACGCAGTATTTT.

The chain couples TRBV30 to TRBJ2-6, with TRBD1 identical over 8 bases. CDR1 and CDR2 (germline): GTSNPN, SVGIG (reference sequence). Trimming cost V 5 bases and J 0 bases; bases outside gene matches: 0. This CDR3 has 14 residues. CDR3 coding DNA: TGTGCCTGGGACAGGGGCTCTGGGGCCAACGTCCTGACTTTC. Translated, it gives CAWDRGSGANVLTF.

The chain couples TRBV6-5 to TRBJ1-2; 7 nucleotides agree with TRBD1. CDR1 and CDR2 from the germline V gene are MNHEY and SVGAGI. The CDR3 totals 15 residues. V shed 4 bases, J shed 7 bases, and the junction held 12 bases outside the gene matches. The CDR3 DNA is TGTGCCAGCAGTTGGAGTATACAGGGGTCTGGTGGCTACACCTTC. Residues: CASSWSIQGSGGYTF.

This chain uses TRBV30 with TRBJ2-3, with 13 bases lining up with TRBD2. Looked up from germline, CDR1 is GTSNPN and CDR2 is SVGIG (reference sequence). V shed 0 bases and J 2 bases; nucleotides not matched to a gene: 5. The CDR3 covers 17 residues. For the CDR3, the DNA is TGTGCCTGGAGTGTACTAGCGGGGGGGCAGAACACAGATACGCAGTATTTT. Its protein product is CAWSVLAGGQNTDTQYF.

CDR3 residues: CASSPVRGGNTIYF. The CDR3 nucleotides read TGTGCCAGCAGCCCAGTTAGGGGAGGAAACACCATATATTTT. The V and J genes are TRBV7-8 and TRBJ1-3, with a tentative D call TRBD1 (5 bases). This CDR3 contains 14 residues. V lost 5 bases, J lost 4 bases, and 12 bases lay in between. Germline V gene data show CDR1 as SGHVS and CDR2 as FQNEAQ.

DNA of the CDR3: TGTGCCAGCAGTGAAGATCAATCCTACAATGAGCAGTTCTTC. Its translation is CASSEDQSYNEQFF. This chain links TRBV2 with TRBJ2-1; D ambiguous. There are 14 residues in the CDR3. Trimming removed 1 base at V and 1 base at J, with 5 bases between. The V gene's germline CDR1 is SNHLY and CDR2 FYNNEI.

This rearrangement joins TRBV7-8 to TRBJ2-3, with D perhaps TRBD1 (6 bases). Deletions cut 0 bases from V and 6 bases from J, with 13 bases between. Germline assignment: CDR1 SGHVS and CDR2 FQNEAQ. The CDR3 contains 15 residues. The CDR3 nucleotides read TGTGCCAGCAGCTTAGCGGGGGCCGGGGCGGATACGCAGTATTTT. It codes for CASSLAGAGADTQYF.

CDR3 DNA: TGTGCCAGCAGCTTAGAAACAGGTGGCTACACCTTC. This translates into CASSLETGGYTF. This chain links TRBV7-2 with TRBJ1-2; D possibly corresponds to TRBD1 (5 bases). The germline V gene has CDR1 SGHTA and CDR2 FQGNSA. The CDR3 is 12 amino acids. The V end was cut by 1 base, the J end by 7 bases, with 7 bases between.

This clone was observed once. V is TRBV15 and J is TRBJ1-6, with unresolved D. The V end was cut by 4 bases, the J end by 8 bases, with 9 bases between. The CDR3 totals 13 residues. Germline CDR1 and CDR2: LNHNV and YYDKDF (reference sequence). For the CDR3, the DNA is TGTGCCACCAGCAAAAAAACAGATTCACCCCTCCACTTT. Its protein product is CATSKKTDSPLHF. The full variable domain, in which reference TRBV15 and TRBJ1-6 provide the parts outside the CDR3, is DAMVIQNPRYQVTQFGKPVTLSCSQTLNHNVMYWYQQKSSQAPKLLFHYYDKDFNNEADTPDNFQSRRPNTSFCFLDIRSPGLGDTAMYLCATSKKTDSPLHFGNGTRLTVT.

The J gene is TRBJ2-7, the V gene TRBV28, with a tentative D call TRBD1 (6 bases). V was pared by 6 bases and J by 5 bases, with 11 bases between. This CDR3 region has 12 residues. Germline CDR1 is MDHEN and CDR2 is SYDVKM. CDR3 DNA sequence: TGTGCCAGCAGACACACAGGGAACGAGCAGTACTTC. Protein sequence: CASRHTGNEQYF.

The chain is built from TRBV5-3 and TRBJ1-1; 8 bases align to TRBD1. TRBV5-3 is an open reading frame, and its role is uncertain. Trimming cost V 1 base and J 8 bases; bases outside gene matches: 10. This CDR3 contains 15 residues. Here the CDR3 DNA reads TGTGCCAGAAGCTTGCTAAGGACAGGGTCAGCCGAAGCTTTCTTT. Translated, it gives CARSLLRTGSAEAFF.

The chain links TRBV7-9 to TRBJ2-7; D is undetermined. V lost 7 bases and J lost 2, with 15 bases in between. Germline values: CDR1 SEHNR, CDR2 FQNEAQ (reference sequence). CDR3 length: 14 amino acids. The CDR3 nucleotides read TGTGCCAGCACTCCCGATTACGGAGCCTACGAGCAGTACTTC. Translation: CASTPDYGAYEQYF.

V usage is TRBV21-1 and J usage is TRBJ2-2; no check of the table's D call, TRBD2, against the DNA was made. TRBV21-1 is noted as a pseudogene. CDR3 length: 16 residues. The CDR3 coding sequence is TGTGCCAGCAGCAAAAAGACGGGGGGTGAGGCCGGGGAGCTGTTTTTT. Protein product: CASSKKTGGEAGELFF.

V and J are TRBV28 and TRBJ2-2; possible D gene TRBD2, 5 bases. The CDR3 is 16 residues long. CDR1 and CDR2 (germline): MDHEN, SYDVKM. V was cut by 7 bases and J by 2 bases, with 17 bases left in between. CDR3 nucleotide sequence: TGTGCCAGCACTTACCGGGGAGCTCCTAACACCGGGGAGCTGTTTTTT. Its protein product is CASTYRGAPNTGELFF.

A single count supports this clone. The genes are TRBV18 and TRBJ1-4, with 7 bases identical to TRBD1. Germline lookup yields CDR1 KGHSH and CDR2 LQKENI. The CDR3 contains 14 residues. V lost 3 bases, J lost 4 bases, and 2 bases stayed unmatched. The CDR3 sequence: CASSPTGVNEKLFF. The CDR3 DNA sequence: TGTGCCAGCTCACCTACAGGGGTTAATGAAAAACTGTTTTTT.

This clone was observed a single time. The chain joins TRBV4-3 to TRBJ2-5, with TRBD2 as a possible D gene (7 bases). Trimming took 1 base from V and 5 from J, leaving 14 bases between them. Per germline, CDR1 LGHNA and CDR2 YSLEER. This CDR3 has 15 amino acids. CDR3 in amino acids: CASSQGVGGAETQYF. CDR3 sequence (DNA): TGCGCCAGCAGCCAAGGAGTAGGGGGGGCGGAGACCCAGTACTTC.

This clone was found once. The chain carries TRBV7-2 and TRBJ2-3; 7 nucleotides align to TRBD2. CDR1 is SGHTA, CDR2 FQGNSA, per germline. This CDR3 contains 14 residues. V lost 5 bases, J lost 7 bases, and 9 bases stayed unmatched. The CDR3 sequence: CASSNLAEGHTQYF. The CDR3 DNA sequence: TGTGCCAGCAGCAACCTAGCGGAGGGACATACGCAGTATTTT.